The 32 T cell receptor beta chains reported below all come from one sample, sequenced in a study of T cell changes during pregnancy in multiple sclerosis. Profiling relied on immunoSEQ multiplex PCR, and the TCRdb table lists in-frame clones only, not all of them. The top ten hold 1.5% to 2% of the sample, which has 90,000 or so clones, more than 85% seen once. The material was peripheral blood, obtained in the first trimester of pregnancy. These receptors were obtained from a female donor in good health, enrolled as a control in a pregnancy study.

The chain joins TRBV6-4 to TRBJ2-3; 7 positions agree with TRBD2. Germline V gene data show CDR1 as MRHNA and CDR2 as SNTAGT. The CDR3 consists of 15 residues. V shed 6 bases and J 2 bases; nucleotides not matched to a gene: 8. CDR3 loop: CASSSDGGSTDTQYF. CDR3 coding DNA: TGTGCCAGCAGCTCTGACGGGGGGTCCACAGATACGCAGTATTTT.

Of note for this clone: A much larger clone differs from this one at a single base, so this may be a read error. Other DNA variants within this sample encode the same CDR3. V and J are TRBV20-1 and TRBJ1-1; 8 bases line up with TRBD1. Per the germline V gene, CDR1 is DFQATT and CDR2 is SNEGSKA (reference sequence). The CDR3 spans 11 residues. V lost 3 bases and J lost 6; bases outside the gene matches: 0. Here the CDR3 reads CSARGQAEAFF. CDR3 nucleotide sequence: TGCAGTGCTAGGGGACAGGCTGAAGCTTTCTTT.

The sample holds a few counts of this clone. J is TRBJ1-4 and V is TRBV6-5, with 8 bases that match TRBD1. The V gene's germline CDR1 is MNHEY and CDR2 SVGAGI. The CDR3 has 15 residues. Trimming took 5 bases from V and 8 from J; bases not matched to a gene: 10. The CDR3 coding sequence is TGTGCCAGCAGTCCCGTCAGGGGGCTTGGCGAAAAACTGTTTTTT. Its protein is CASSPVRGLGEKLFF.

The rearrangement joins TRBV5-6 to TRBJ2-5; TRBD1 might be the D (6 bases). With 4 bases removed from V and 6 bases from J, the gap between germline ends came to 16 bases. The germline gives CDR1 SGHDT, CDR2 YYEEEE. The CDR3 has 14 amino acids. The chain's CDR3 is CASSNPGAGKTQYF. In DNA form, the CDR3 reads TGTGCCAGCAGCAACCCAGGGGCAGGGAAGACCCAGTACTTC.

This CDR3 reads CASSPQVDTGELFF. DNA of the CDR3: TGTGCCAGCTCACCCCAGGTCGACACCGGGGAGCTGTTTTTT. This rearrangement joins TRBV18 to TRBJ2-2; D is uncertain. V was shortened by 3 bases and J by 3 bases, with 8 bases between the two germline ends. This CDR3 region has 14 residues. Germline V gene sequence: CDR1 KGHSH, CDR2 LQKENI.

V and J are TRBV5-1 and TRBJ1-2; 9 nucleotides line up with TRBD1. The CDR3 is made up of 14 amino acids. Per the germline V gene, CDR1 is SGHRS and CDR2 is YFSETQ. V lost 4 bases to trimming and J lost 6 bases; unmatched junction nucleotides: 7. This CDR3 is CASSPFRQGDGYTF. CDR3 in DNA: TGCGCCAGCAGCCCTTTTCGACAGGGGGATGGCTACACCTTC.

In this sample, this clone turned up once. J is TRBJ2-5 and V is TRBV7-2, with 7 bases identical to TRBD1. The J segment lost 5 bases and the V segment lost 5 bases, leaving 14 bases of the junction unmatched. Germline lookup yields CDR1 SGHTA and CDR2 FQGNSA. CDR3 length: 16 residues. The CDR3 region is CASSRDLGPRGETQYF. Here the CDR3 DNA reads TGTGCCAGCAGCCGAGACCTGGGACCCAGGGGGGAGACCCAGTACTTC.

The genes are TRBV10-3 and TRBJ1-5; the D is unclear. Germline CDR1 ENHRY, CDR2 SYGVKD. With 8 bases removed from V and 3 bases from J, the gap between germline ends came to 11 bases. CDR3 length: 13 residues. The CDR3 protein is CAIGESLNQPQHF. Here the CDR3 DNA reads TGTGCCATCGGGGAGAGTCTCAATCAGCCCCAGCATTTT.

This sequence joins TRBV19 and TRBJ1-6, with 7 nucleotides matching TRBD1. Germline CDR1 is LNHDA and CDR2 is SQIVND (reference sequence). Trimming at V came to 10 bases and at J to 5 bases, leaving 5 bases not matched to a gene. CDR3 size: 13 residues. The CDR3 DNA reads TGTGCCACTTTGGGACAGAATAATTCACCCCTCCACTTT. This gives the protein CATLGQNNSPLHF.

The chain couples TRBV5-1 to TRBJ2-2, with 10 bases fitting TRBD2. The length of the CDR3 is 20 residues. Looked up from germline, CDR1 is SGHRS and CDR2 is YFSETQ. V trimming: 2 bases; J trimming: 4 bases; junction bases outside the gene matches: 17. The CDR3 DNA sequence: TGCGCCAGCAGCTTAATTCCGGCTAGCGGGGGTACTCCCGGCACCGGGGAGCTGTTTTTT. Translated, it gives CASSLIPASGGTPGTGELFF.

This chain joins TRBV7-3 and TRBJ1-6, with D perhaps matching TRBD1 (6 bases). V dropped 2 bases and J dropped 7 bases, with 9 bases sitting between them. Germline loops: CDR1 SGHTA, CDR2 FQGTGA. This CDR3 has 14 amino acids. The CDR3: CASSLGGGNSPLHF. The CDR3 DNA sequence: TGTGCCAGCAGCTTAGGGGGGGGCAATTCACCCCTCCACTTT.

V and J are TRBV5-1 and TRBJ1-6, with a tentative D call TRBD1 (5 bases). Germline CDR1 SGHRS, CDR2 YFSETQ. V lost 5 bases, J lost 9 bases, and 15 bases lay in between. The CDR3 is made up of 14 amino acids. CDR3 sequence: CASSGGERGSPLHF. In DNA form, the CDR3 reads TGCGCCAGCAGTGGGGGGGAAAGAGGTTCACCCCTCCACTTT.

The CDR3 sequence: CASSVVGGSGELFF. DNA of the CDR3: TGTGCCAGCAGCGTAGTAGGGGGTTCCGGGGAGCTGTTTTTT. The chain recombines TRBV9 with TRBJ2-2, with D possibly TRBD1 on 6 matching bases. This CDR3 region has 14 residues. Per germline, CDR1 SGDLS and CDR2 YYNGEE. Trimming left V 0 bases short and J 6 bases short, with 9 bases between.

The rearrangement links TRBV7-6 to TRBJ2-1; D uncertain. The ends were cut back, 3 bases at V and 5 bases at J, with 14 bases in the middle. Germline V gives CDR1 SGHVS, CDR2 FNYEAQ. CDR3 length: 15 amino acids. CDR3 residues: CASSFLGGTNNEQFF. The CDR3 coding sequence is TGTGCCAGCAGCTTCCTTGGCGGAACCAACAATGAGCAGTTCTTC.

The rearrangement links TRBV5-6 to TRBJ1-1; D gene ambiguous. Germline V gene data show CDR1 as SGHDT and CDR2 as YYEEEE. V was clipped by 5 bases and J by 5 bases, with 19 bases between them. This CDR3 has 15 residues. The chain's CDR3 is CASSLLLNQWTEAFF. Here the CDR3 DNA reads TGTGCCAGCAGTCTTTTACTCAACCAATGGACTGAAGCTTTCTTT.

The V gene is TRBV2, the J gene TRBJ1-5; D might be TRBD1 (6 bases). Germline V CDR1 and CDR2: SNHLY, FYNNEI. This CDR3 has 15 residues. Between the trimmed V and J ends, which lost 5 bases and 1 base, there was a span of 12 bases. The CDR3 is CASSTDRLSNQPQHF. DNA of the CDR3: TGTGCCAGCAGTACTGACAGGCTGAGCAATCAGCCCCAGCATTTT.

The V call is TRBV2, the J call TRBJ1-5; possibly TRBD1 for D (5 bases). Trimming took off 8 bases at V and 0 bases at J, with 14 bases between the two ends. This CDR3 is 15 amino acids long. The germline CDR1 and CDR2 sequences are SNHLY and FYNNEI. CDR3 in amino acids: CASGRRDLSNQPQHF. CDR3 sequence (DNA): TGTGCCAGCGGCCGCAGGGATCTTAGCAATCAGCCCCAGCATTTT.

The chain recombines TRBV19 with TRBJ1-5; a possible D gene is TRBD1 (5 bases). Germline-derived CDR1 and CDR2 are LNHDA and SQIVND (reference sequence). The CDR3 length is 16 residues. Trimming took 10 bases from V and 2 from J, leaving 21 bases between them. CDR3 amino acids: CATRAPSGMGNQPQHF. The CDR3 DNA reads as TGTGCCACCAGGGCACCGTCTGGGATGGGCAATCAGCCCCAGCATTTT.

The J gene is TRBJ2-7, the V gene TRBV19; 9 bases map to TRBD1. The germline gives CDR1 LNHDA, CDR2 SQIVND (reference sequence). This CDR3 spans 13 amino acids. V was pared by 6 bases and J by 3 bases, with 3 bases of the junction left unmatched. This CDR3 is CASRLGQGYEQYF. The CDR3 coding sequence is TGTGCCAGTAGATTGGGACAGGGCTACGAGCAGTACTTC.

V and J are TRBV6-6 and TRBJ1-2; 8 bases line up with TRBD1. J was trimmed by 7 bases and V by 0 bases; bases with no gene match: 7. The CDR3 has 15 amino acids. Germline V CDR1 and CDR2: MNHNY, SVGAGI (reference sequence). In DNA, the CDR3 is TGTGCCAGCAGTTACTCGGAGACAGGGGTGTCTGGCTACACCTTC. Encoded protein: CASSYSETGVSGYTF.

V and J are TRBV6-6 and TRBJ2-5; 9 nucleotides agree with TRBD1. This CDR3 is built from 16 residues. V was clipped by 6 bases and J by 2 bases; unmatched bases: 10. Germline V lookup: CDR1 MNHNY, CDR2 SVGAGI (reference sequence). CDR3 nucleotides: TGTGCCAGCAGCCATAATGCCGGACAGGGGCAAGAGACCCAGTACTTC. This gives the protein CASSHNAGQGQETQYF.

V is TRBV5-1 and J is TRBJ2-7; 11 bases map to TRBD1. Germline CDR1 is SGHRS and CDR2 is YFSETQ. The trim removed 0 bases at V and 2 bases at J, leaving 4 bases unmatched. The CDR3 runs to 16 residues. This CDR3 is CASSLVVGQGAYEQYF. CDR3 DNA sequence: TGCGCCAGCAGCTTGGTCGTGGGACAGGGGGCCTACGAGCAGTACTTC.

The chain links TRBV19 to TRBJ2-7, with 10 bases fitting TRBD1. J gave up 2 bases and V 8 bases, and 9 bases lay outside the gene matches. Germline assignment: CDR1 LNHDA and CDR2 SQIVND (reference sequence). The CDR3 consists of 15 residues. The CDR3 spells CASSLRDRGPYEQYF. CDR3 sequence (DNA): TGTGCCAGTTCCCTCCGGGACAGGGGCCCCTACGAGCAGTACTTC.

V and J are TRBV4-1 and TRBJ1-2, with D unclear. Germline CDR1 MGHRA, CDR2 YSYEKL. V dropped 0 bases and J dropped 2 bases, with 13 bases sitting between them. CDR3 length: 16 residues. The chain's CDR3 is CASSQDSFEGNYGYTF. The CDR3 nucleotides are TGCGCCAGCAGCCAAGATTCTTTCGAGGGCAACTATGGCTACACCTTC.

The CDR3 nucleotides read TGCAGCGTTGACATCAGGGGGAAGCTGTTTTTT. Protein: CSVDIRGKLFF. The V gene is TRBV29-1, the J gene TRBJ1-4, with 7 bases identical to TRBD1. The CDR3 length is 11 residues. J gave up 14 bases and V 3 bases, and 6 bases lay outside the gene matches. Per germline, CDR1 SQVTM and CDR2 ANQGSEA.

V and J are TRBV7-2 and TRBJ1-6; TRBD1 matches at 9 bases. CDR3 length equals 14 residues. Germline assignment: CDR1 SGHTA and CDR2 FQGNSA. Trimming at V came to 3 bases and at J to 9 bases, leaving 3 bases not matched to a gene. CDR3 amino acids: CASSFGTGSSPLHF. CDR3 DNA: TGTGCCAGCAGCTTCGGGACAGGGTCTTCACCCCTCCACTTT.

This clone appeared once. This chain joins TRBV27 and TRBJ1-2, with a possible D match to TRBD1 (6 bases). The ends were cut back, 6 bases at V and 5 bases at J, with 16 bases in the middle. The CDR3 runs 14 residues. Germline CDR1 is MNHEY and CDR2 is SMNVEV (reference sequence). CDR3 coding DNA: TGTGCCAGCAGGGGGACCGGACAGCTTTATGGCTACACCTTC. Translated: CASRGTGQLYGYTF.

The rearrangement uses TRBV4-3 and TRBJ2-1; TRBD2 agrees at 7 bases. Germline trimming cut 0 bases from V and 0 bases from J; bases unmatched to any gene: 8. Germline V CDR1 and CDR2: LGHNA, YSLEER. The CDR3 spans 18 residues. CDR3 coding DNA: TGCGCCAGCAGCCAAGACGTAAGGCGGGGGAGCTCCTACAATGAGCAGTTCTTC. Protein product: CASSQDVRRGSSYNEQFF.

In this sample, this clone turned up once. V and J are TRBV7-2 and TRBJ1-4, with D tentatively TRBD1 (6 bases). In germline, CDR1 is SGHTA, CDR2 FQGNSA. The CDR3 runs to 15 residues. Trimming pared 5 bases from V and 4 bases from J, leaving 14 bases between. The CDR3 reads CASSPGQLINEKLFF. CDR3 coding DNA: TGTGCCAGCAGCCCCGGACAGCTCATTAATGAAAAACTGTTTTTT.

The chain recombines TRBV4-3 with TRBJ2-7; TRBD2 might be the D (5 bases). Germline V gene lookup returns CDR1 LGHNA and CDR2 YSLEER. V dropped 1 base and J dropped 3 bases, with 10 bases sitting between them. The CDR3 loop spans 14 amino acids. The CDR3 reads CASSQAPEGYEQYF. In DNA, the CDR3 is TGCGCCAGCAGCCAAGCCCCTGAGGGCTACGAGCAGTACTTC.

This clone has a handful of counts. This chain joins TRBV6-1 and TRBJ1-2; D gene unclear. CDR3 length: 15 residues. Germline V gene lookup returns CDR1 MNHNS and CDR2 SASEGT. V was clipped by 1 base and J by 4 bases, with 13 bases between them. As DNA, the CDR3 is TGTGCCAGCAGTGAAGACAGCGGCAGCTTCTATGGCTACACCTTC. The encoded protein is CASSEDSGSFYGYTF.

V usage is TRBV7-2 and J usage is TRBJ2-5, with D possibly TRBD2 on 7 matching bases. The CDR3 sequence is 15 residues long. Germline V CDR1 and CDR2: SGHTA, FQGNSA. The germline V and J ends were trimmed by 5 bases and 5 bases, with 18 bases remaining between them. The chain's CDR3 is CASSPSWGGLETQYF. In DNA form, the CDR3 reads TGTGCCAGCAGCCCCTCGTGGGGGGGGCTGGAGACCCAGTACTTC. The complete variable domain, with remaining parts taken from reference TRBV7-2 and TRBJ2-5, reads GAGVSQSPSNKVTEKGKDVELRCDPISGHTALYWYRQSLGQGLEFLIYFQGNSAPDKSGLPSDRFSAERTGGSVSTLTIQRTQQEDSAVYLCASSPSWGGLETQYFGPGTRLLVL.